This TCR beta chain comes out of a study of molecular identifiers for immune sequencing clone quantification. Sorting selected naive CD8 T cells with a CD8+CD4-CCR7+CD45RA+ phenotype. The authors built bulk TCR libraries by previously described methods with listed TCR primers. TCRdb recomputed calls from the PCR reads with MiXCR, one row per CDR3 protein. The profile shows approximately 500,000 distinct CDR3 sequences, roughly 24% of them singletons. Overall study results and limits: Clones that had above 20 RNA copies took up over 98% of effector molecules but under 1% in naive cells. Detecting spiked Jurkat TCR RNA from one cell among about a million naive cells was reportedly possible.

This clonotype has only a few counts. Its antigen is unidentified. The germline CDR1 and CDR2 sequences are SEHNR and FQNEAQ (reference sequence). CDR3 length equals 14 residues. V was cut by 5 bases and J by 4 bases, with 14 bases left in between. The TCR was taken from a human donor in good health. Some libraries in this study had Jurkat cell RNA spiked in. The chain combines TRBV7-9 with TRBJ2-5; D perhaps matches TRBD1 (6 bases). Sequencing was carried out using naive CD8+ T cells from blood, with Jurkat cell RNA spiked in. Indicated subset: FACS-sorted CD8+CD4-CCR7+CD45RA+ naive T cells. CDR3 DNA: TGTGCCAGCAGCCCTGGGGGCGCGGGAGAGACCCAGTACTTC. This codes for CASSPGGAGETQYF.